These 5 T cell receptor beta chains originate from one sample sequenced in a study of blood T cell repertoires in COVID-19 (dated by TCRdb to 2018 to 2021). The library was generated by the immunoSEQ multiplex PCR assay. As stored in TCRdb, this immuneACCESS dataset retains in-frame rearrangements with V and J assigned. A fraction of the clones does not appear; measured against another copy, unresolved V genes explain less than half of the discrepancy, and the remainder lacks a known reason. The sample table records approximately 270,000 clones; 85% to 90% of these occur just once. Around 1.7% of the sample rests with the top ten. The sequenced sample consisted of PBMCs or T cells enriched from blood (not recorded which). The receptor source for this set is a man between 35 and 55 years old who had recovered from COVID-19.

This clone has just one count. This chain connects TRBV27 to TRBJ1-2, with 7 bases identical to TRBD1. The CDR3 is 14 amino acids. Losses at the gene ends were 3 bases for V and 5 bases for J; bases not matched to a gene: 6. Germline V gene data show CDR1 as MNHEY and CDR2 as SMNVEV (reference sequence). Here the CDR3 reads CASSFNRDSYGYTF. The CDR3 bases are TGTGCCAGCAGTTTCAACCGGGACAGTTATGGCTACACCTTC.

The chain combines TRBV30 with TRBJ2-7; no reliable D call. Germline CDR1 is GTSNPN and CDR2 is SVGIG (reference sequence). The CDR3 has 14 amino acids. The V and J ends lost 0 bases and 5 bases respectively, with 14 bases between them. The CDR3 spells CAWSVLLDSHEQYF. In DNA, the CDR3 is TGTGCCTGGAGTGTACTGCTAGATAGCCACGAGCAGTACTTC.

V and J are TRBV29-1 and TRBJ1-5; TRBD1 agrees at 7 bases. V was clipped by 5 bases and J by 4 bases; unmatched bases: 8. The CDR3 has 14 residues. The germline gives CDR1 SQVTM, CDR2 ANQGSEA. The CDR3 coding sequence is TGCAGCGTTCTCCGGCAGGGGGGAAATCAGCCCCAGCATTTT. Its protein product is CSVLRQGGNQPQHF.

V and J are TRBV11-2 and TRBJ2-7; tentative D call: TRBD1 (6 bases). Per germline, CDR1 SGHAT and CDR2 FQNNGV. V dropped 0 bases and J dropped 6 bases, with 12 bases sitting between them. CDR3 size: 14 residues. CDR3 residues: CASSLDQGRSEQYF. In nucleotides, the CDR3 is TGTGCCAGCAGCTTAGACCAGGGGAGAAGCGAGCAGTACTTC. The full variable domain, its missing parts supplied by reference TRBV11-2 and TRBJ2-7, is EAGVAQSPRYKIIEKRQSVAFWCNPISGHATLYWYQQILGQGPKLLIQFQNNGVVDDSQLPKDRFSAERLKGVDSTLKIQPAKLEDSAVYLCASSLDQGRSEQYFGPGTRLTVT.

The sample holds many counts of this clone. V and J are TRBV6-4 and TRBJ1-4; 7 bases are a match to TRBD1. Germline assignment: CDR1 MRHNA and CDR2 SNTAGT. V gave up 3 bases and J gave up 4 bases; unmatched junction bases: 2. This CDR3 contains 14 residues. The CDR3 nucleotides are TGTGCCAGCAGTGAGGGGACAGATAATGAAAAACTGTTTTTT. As protein: CASSEGTDNEKLFF.